This T cell receptor beta chain was sequenced for a study of CD4+ T cells in melanoma. A word on this clone: Its target is unknown.

Using immunoSEQ multiplex PCR, the repertoire was profiled, and TCRdb retains in-frame clones only, with some absent. The table shows about 140,000 clones, with about 93% occurring only once. Germline trimming cut 10 bases from V and 3 bases from J; bases unmatched to any gene: 6. The CDR3 covers 13 residues. Study-wide results and caveats: CD8+ T cell, macrophage and B cell function reportedly correlated with neoantigen-specific CD4+ T cells.

This rearrangement joins TRBV5-7 to TRBJ2-7, with 11 bases matching TRBD2. TRBV5-7 is recorded as an ORF, its role being uncertain. The TCR comes from a human donor with melanoma. The CDR3 spells CAGKLAGVYEQYF. DNA of the CDR3: TGTGCCGGAAAACTAGCGGGGGTCTACGAGCAGTACTTC.